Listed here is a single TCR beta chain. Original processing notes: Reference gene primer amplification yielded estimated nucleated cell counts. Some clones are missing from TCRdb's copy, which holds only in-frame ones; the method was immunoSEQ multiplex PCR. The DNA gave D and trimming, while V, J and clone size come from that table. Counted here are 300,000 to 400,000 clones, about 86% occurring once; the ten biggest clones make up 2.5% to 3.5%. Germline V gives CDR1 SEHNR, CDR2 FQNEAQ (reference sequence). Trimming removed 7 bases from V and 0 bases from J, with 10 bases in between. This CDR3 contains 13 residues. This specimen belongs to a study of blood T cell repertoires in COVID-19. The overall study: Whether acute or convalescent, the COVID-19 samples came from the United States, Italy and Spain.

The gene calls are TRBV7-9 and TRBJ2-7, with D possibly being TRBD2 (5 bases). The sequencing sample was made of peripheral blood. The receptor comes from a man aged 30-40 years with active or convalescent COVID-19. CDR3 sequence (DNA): TGTGCCAGCACCCCGGGGTCCTCCTACGAGCAGTACTTC. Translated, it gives CASTPGSSYEQYF.